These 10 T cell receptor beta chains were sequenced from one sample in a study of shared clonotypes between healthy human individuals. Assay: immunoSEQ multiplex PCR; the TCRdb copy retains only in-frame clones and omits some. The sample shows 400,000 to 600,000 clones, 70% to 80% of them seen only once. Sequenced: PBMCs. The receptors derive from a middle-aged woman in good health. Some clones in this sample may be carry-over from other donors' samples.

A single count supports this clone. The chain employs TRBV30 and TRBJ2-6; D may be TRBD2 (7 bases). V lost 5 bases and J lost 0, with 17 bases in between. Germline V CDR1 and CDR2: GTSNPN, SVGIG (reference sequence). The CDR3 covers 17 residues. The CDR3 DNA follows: TGTGCCTGGGGGAGGGGGATTGTTCGCTCTGGGGCCAACGTCCTGACTTTC. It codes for CAWGRGIVRSGANVLTF.

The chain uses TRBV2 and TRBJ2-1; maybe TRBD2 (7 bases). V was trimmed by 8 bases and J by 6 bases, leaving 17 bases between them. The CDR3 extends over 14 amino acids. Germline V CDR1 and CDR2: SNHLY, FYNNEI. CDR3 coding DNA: TGTGCCAGCCAGGGGAGGGAGGGACGCAATGAGCAGTTCTTC. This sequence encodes CASQGREGRNEQFF.

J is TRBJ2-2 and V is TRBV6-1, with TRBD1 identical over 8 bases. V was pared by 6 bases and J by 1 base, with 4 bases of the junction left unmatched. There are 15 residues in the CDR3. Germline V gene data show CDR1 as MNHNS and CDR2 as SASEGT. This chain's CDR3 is CASSRDRGNTGELFF. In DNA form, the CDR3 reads TGTGCCAGCAGCCGTGACAGGGGGAACACCGGGGAGCTGTTTTTT.

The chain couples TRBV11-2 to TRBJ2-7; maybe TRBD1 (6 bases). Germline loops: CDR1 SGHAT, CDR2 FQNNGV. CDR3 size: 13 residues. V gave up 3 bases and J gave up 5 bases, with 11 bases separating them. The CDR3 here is CASSFRDIHEQYF. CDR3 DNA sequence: TGTGCCAGCAGCTTCCGGGACATCCACGAGCAGTACTTC. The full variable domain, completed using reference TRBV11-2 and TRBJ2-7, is EAGVAQSPRYKIIEKRQSVAFWCNPISGHATLYWYQQILGQGPKLLIQFQNNGVVDDSQLPKDRFSAERLKGVDSTLKIQPAKLEDSAVYLCASSFRDIHEQYFGPGTRLTVT.

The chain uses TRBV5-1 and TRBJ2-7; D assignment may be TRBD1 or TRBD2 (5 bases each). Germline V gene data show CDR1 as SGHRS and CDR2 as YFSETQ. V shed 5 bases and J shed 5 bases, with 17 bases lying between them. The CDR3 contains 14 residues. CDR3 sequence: CASRVGTGLHEQYF. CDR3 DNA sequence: TGCGCCAGCAGGGTGGGGACGGGGCTGCACGAGCAGTACTTC.

CDR3 in amino acids: CASSLVGFPGETQYF. CDR3 in DNA: TGTGCCAGCAGTTTGGTCGGGTTTCCGGGAGAGACCCAGTACTTC. The chain is built from TRBV28 and TRBJ2-5; D ambiguous. This CDR3 region has 15 residues. The germline V gene encodes CDR1 MDHEN and CDR2 SYDVKM. The ends were cut back, 3 bases at V and 4 bases at J, with 15 bases in the middle.

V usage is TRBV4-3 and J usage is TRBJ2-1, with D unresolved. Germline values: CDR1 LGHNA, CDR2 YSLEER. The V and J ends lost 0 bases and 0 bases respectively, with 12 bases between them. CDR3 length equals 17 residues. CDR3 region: CASSQDVWADSYNEQFF. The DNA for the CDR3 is TGCGCCAGCAGCCAAGACGTTTGGGCGGACTCCTACAATGAGCAGTTCTTC.

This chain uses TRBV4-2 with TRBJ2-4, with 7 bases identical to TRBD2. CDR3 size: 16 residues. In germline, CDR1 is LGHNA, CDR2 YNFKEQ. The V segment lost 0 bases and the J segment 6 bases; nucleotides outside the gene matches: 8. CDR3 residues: CASSQETGGGRNIQYF. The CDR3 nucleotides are TGTGCCAGCAGCCAAGAAACGGGCGGGGGACGAAACATTCAGTACTTC.

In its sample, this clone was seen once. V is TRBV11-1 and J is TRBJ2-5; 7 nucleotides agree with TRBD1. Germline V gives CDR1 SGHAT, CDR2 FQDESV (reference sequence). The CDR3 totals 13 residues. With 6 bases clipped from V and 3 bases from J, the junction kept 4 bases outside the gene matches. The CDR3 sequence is CASSRQGEETQYF. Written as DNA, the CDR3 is TGTGCCAGCAGTCGACAGGGCGAAGAGACCCAGTACTTC. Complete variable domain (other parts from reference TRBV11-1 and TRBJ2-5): EAEVAQSPRYKITEKSQAVAFWCDPISGHATLYWYRQILGQGPELLVQFQDESVVDDSQLPKDRFSAERLKGVDSTLKIQPAELGDSAMYLCASSRQGEETQYFGPGTRLLVL.

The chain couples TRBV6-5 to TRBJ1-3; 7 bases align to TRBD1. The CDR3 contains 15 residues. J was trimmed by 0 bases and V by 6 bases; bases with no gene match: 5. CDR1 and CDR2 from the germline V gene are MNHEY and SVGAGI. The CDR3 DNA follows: TGTGCCAGCAGCAGGGACAGCCCCTCTGGAAACACCATATATTTT. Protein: CASSRDSPSGNTIYF.